A selection of T cell receptor beta chains follows, all from one sample in a study of T cells after yellow fever vaccination. TCRdb redid the calling of the 5' RACE reads with MiXCR, one entry per CDR3 protein. Here the sample spans 550,000 to 750,000 distinct CDR3 sequences, approximately 13% being singletons. The sample here was PBMCs, taken on the day of the yellow fever booster vaccination. All receptors derive from a man aged 25 to 40 who received the YFV17D yellow fever vaccine. Each CDR3 is given with its conserved first and last residue. The D gene is left open where the match is weak. Where a row states a size, it is once, few, many or the class of an expanded clone; other rows omit it.

cdr3_nt	cdr3_aa	v_call	clone_size	d_call	cdr3_length	j_call
TGTGCCAGCATGTCTCCGTCTAGCGGGAGGGCCTACAATGAGCAGTTCTTC	CASMSPSSGRAYNEQFF	TRBV12-3/TRBV12-4	few	TRBD2	17	TRBJ2-1
TGTGCCAGCAGTTTAGATTTTAGGGACAGGGGTGCAGATACGCAGTATTTT	CASSLDFRDRGADTQYF	TRBV28	many	TRBD1	17	TRBJ2-3
TGTGCCAGCAGTTTATACTACGGGACAGGGAAACAGCCCCAGCATTTT	CASSLYYGTGKQPQHF	TRBV28	few	TRBD1	16	TRBJ1-5
TGCAGCGTTGACCAAATGAGTACAGGGATTGAAGCTTTCTTT	CSVDQMSTGIEAFF	TRBV29-1	few	-	14	TRBJ1-1
TGTGCCAGCAGCTTCCGGTCTGAACAAGAGACCCAGTACTTC	CASSFRSEQETQYF	TRBV5-6	-	-	14	TRBJ2-5
TGTGCCAGCAGTTGGACAGGGGGCGCATCTGGGGCCAACGTCCTGACTTTC	CASSWTGGASGANVLTF	TRBV6-5	few	TRBD1	17	TRBJ2-6
TGTGCCAGCGGTCACTCCGGGACGACGGATGGCTACACCTTC	CASGHSGTTDGYTF	TRBV6-2/TRBV6-3	-	-	14	TRBJ1-2
TGTGCCAGCTCACCTGCTCCGGGACTAGCGGGAGGGTACGAGCAGTACTTC	CASSPAPGLAGGYEQYF	TRBV18	-	TRBD2	17	TRBJ2-7
TGTGCCAGCAGCAAGACAGGTGGAGAGACCCAGTACTTC	CASSKTGGETQYF	TRBV7-9	-	-	13	TRBJ2-5
TGCGCCAGCAGCGCGGCCAGGGAGACAGATACGCAGTATTTT	CASSAARETDTQYF	TRBV5-1	-	-	14	TRBJ2-3
TGCGCCAGCAGCCCCCGGGACAGGGCAGGGGCCAACGTCCTGACTTTC	CASSPRDRAGANVLTF	TRBV5-1	-	TRBD1	16	TRBJ2-6
TGCAGTGCTATCCCCCGGGACAGGGTAATGTTTTTT	CSAIPRDRVMFF	TRBV20-1	few	TRBD1	12	TRBJ1-4
TGTGCCAGCAGCTTGTCCAGCGGGATCCCCTACGAGCAGTACTTC	CASSLSSGIPYEQYF	TRBV5-4	few	TRBD2	15	TRBJ2-7
TGTGCCAGCAAGAGGGCCGCAGGGGATGGCTACACCTTC	CASKRAAGDGYTF	TRBV2	-	-	13	TRBJ1-2
TGTGCCAGCTCAGCCCGGACTAGCGAGAGACTTGGGGAGCAGTACTTC	CASSARTSERLGEQYF	TRBV18	-	TRBD2	16	TRBJ2-7
TGTGCCAGCAGCGAAGGCGGTGGGGTTTATCAGCCCCAGCATTTT	CASSEGGGVYQPQHF	TRBV2	-	-	15	TRBJ1-5
TGCGCCAGCAGCTTGGGGCATCTTGGAAACACCATATATTTT	CASSLGHLGNTIYF	TRBV5-1	-	-	14	TRBJ1-3
TGCGCCAGCAGCAGCGGGCGGGATTCCTACAATGAGCAGTTCTTC	CASSSGRDSYNEQFF	TRBV5-1	few	-	15	TRBJ2-1
TGTGCCAGTAGTAGACAGGTAATCGGCACTGAAGCTTTCTTT	CASSRQVIGTEAFF	TRBV19	-	-	14	TRBJ1-1
TGTGCCATCAGTGGTACAGAAACCAACCCCGGGGAGCTGTTTTTT	CAISGTETNPGELFF	TRBV10-3	few	-	15	TRBJ2-2
TGTGCCAGCAGCTTAGTTGCGGGGATACTTGCTGAAGCTTTCTTT	CASSLVAGILAEAFF	TRBV7-9	many	-	15	TRBJ1-1
TGTGCCAGCAGCCCGAGATTGAGCTCCTACGAGCAGTACTTC	CASSPRLSSYEQYF	TRBV11-2	-	-	14	TRBJ2-7
TGCGCCAGCAGCCAACACACTTACAATGAGCAGTTCTTC	CASSQHTYNEQFF	TRBV4-3	-	-	13	TRBJ2-1
TGTGCCACCAGCAAGACCGGTAGCACAGATACGCAGTATTTT	CATSKTGSTDTQYF	TRBV15	-	-	14	TRBJ2-3
TGTGCCAGCAGCTCGTGGGGGTTGGATCCGAACACCGGGGAGCTGTTTTTT	CASSSWGLDPNTGELFF	TRBV7-8	few	-	17	TRBJ2-2
TGTGCCAGTAGTATGTTCGCGGGAGCTAGTACCGGGGAGCTGTTTTTT	CASSMFAGASTGELFF	TRBV19	-	TRBD2	16	TRBJ2-2
TGTGCCAGCAGCCAAGTAAAGGCTAGTGAGCAGTTCTTC	CASSQVKASEQFF	TRBV3-1	-	-	13	TRBJ2-1
TGCAGTGCTAAAGCCGGGACAGGGGGGCACGAGCAGTACTTC	CSAKAGTGGHEQYF	TRBV20-1	many	TRBD1	14	TRBJ2-7
TGTGCCAGCAGTTTATTCGGCAATACCGGGGAGCTGTTTTTT	CASSLFGNTGELFF	TRBV12-3/TRBV12-4	few	-	14	TRBJ2-2
TGTGCCAGCGGGGTTGAGCGGGGGGATTTTGGGGAGCAGTACTTC	CASGVERGDFGEQYF	TRBV7-2	few	TRBD2	15	TRBJ2-7
TGTGCCAGCAGCTTAGACGTTCAGGACTCCTACGAGCAGTACTTC	CASSLDVQDSYEQYF	TRBV5-4	-	-	15	TRBJ2-7
TGTGCCAGCAGCTTAGACAGGGCGGAGGCCAAAAACATTCAGTACTTC	CASSLDRAEAKNIQYF	TRBV7-2	-	-	16	TRBJ2-4
TGTGCCAGCAGTGAAGAGAGAGCGGGATGGTACAATGAGCAGTTCTTC	CASSEERAGWYNEQFF	TRBV6-1	-	TRBD2	16	TRBJ2-1
TGCAGTGCTCTAGCGGGAGGAAACACCGGGGAGCTGTTTTTT	CSALAGGNTGELFF	TRBV20-1	few	TRBD2	14	TRBJ2-2
TGTGCCAGCAGCGCAACGGGACCCTCCACAGATACGCAGTATTTT	CASSATGPSTDTQYF	TRBV9	few	-	15	TRBJ2-3
TGTGCCAGCAGTTCCCGAAGGACTAGCGGGACCTACGAGCAGTACTTC	CASSSRRTSGTYEQYF	TRBV27	few	TRBD2	16	TRBJ2-7
TGTGCCAGCAGCCCGGGGGGGACTAGTCCCTACAATGAGCAGTTCTTC	CASSPGGTSPYNEQFF	TRBV7-2	-	TRBD2	16	TRBJ2-1
TGTGCCAGTAAACATGACAGGGGCTCTGGGGCCAACGTCCTGACTTTC	CASKHDRGSGANVLTF	TRBV19	few	TRBD1	16	TRBJ2-6
TGTGCCAGCAGTGCCCAGGGGGCTAGGAACACTGAAGCTTTCTTT	CASSAQGARNTEAFF	TRBV6-1	few	TRBD1	15	TRBJ1-1
TGTGCCAGCAGCAAAGTCCCAGGACCCCGGATCTCCGGGAGTGTGAACGAGCAGTACTTC	CASSKVPGPRISGSVNEQYF	TRBV21-1	few	-	20	TRBJ2-7
TGCAGCGTTGACGGCGGACAGGGCACAGATACGCAGTATTTT	CSVDGGQGTDTQYF	TRBV29-1	few	TRBD1	14	TRBJ2-3
TGTGCCAGCACGCCACTAGCGGGAGGGGTGAATGAGCAGTTCTTC	CASTPLAGGVNEQFF	TRBV7-2	many	TRBD2	15	TRBJ2-1
TGTGCCAGCACCGCGGCCTTGGCTAGTGGTCTGGAGACCCAGTACTTC	CASTAALASGLETQYF	TRBV7-2	many	-	16	TRBJ2-5
TGTGCCACCGACACCGGAATATCCTACGAGCAGTACTTC	CATDTGISYEQYF	TRBV10-3	-	-	13	TRBJ2-7
TGTGCCAGCAGCTTCGGGGGAGGTCGCTCCTACAATGAGCAGTTCTTC	CASSFGGGRSYNEQFF	TRBV7-2	-	-	16	TRBJ2-1
TGTGCCAGCAGGCATATAGCCAAAAACATTCAGTACTTC	CASRHIAKNIQYF	TRBV21-1	few	-	13	TRBJ2-4
TGTGCCAGCAGCCGGGGTACGGAGCCCCAGCATTTT	CASSRGTEPQHF	TRBV16	-	-	12	TRBJ1-5
TGTGCAGTCGCCTCCACAGATACGCAGTATTTT	CAVASTDTQYF	TRBV7-6	many	-	11	TRBJ2-3
TGCAGTGCTAGAGATCTCATCACCTCAAGTCGACTAGCGGGAGGTTCCGGGGAGCTGTTTTTT	CSARDLITSSRLAGGSGELFF	TRBV20-1	few	TRBD2	21	TRBJ2-2
TGCAGTGCTTATGGCACTAGCGGGTCCTACGAGCAGTACTTC	CSAYGTSGSYEQYF	TRBV20-1	many	TRBD2	14	TRBJ2-7
TGCAGTGCCAGCCGGGACAGCCGCCAAGAGACCCAGTACTTC	CSASRDSRQETQYF	TRBV20-1	-	TRBD1	14	TRBJ2-5
TGTGCCAGCAGCCAAGGACCAGGTGAAGCTTTCTTT	CASSQGPGEAFF	TRBV3-1	few	-	12	TRBJ1-1